This entry concerns a single T cell receptor (beta chain). Combining iRepertoire HTBI primers with Arm-PCR of CDR3 regions, the authors built TCR beta libraries. Methods used by the authors: Identified across the samples were 60 to 70 TRBV segments and roughly 13 TRBJ segments. MiXCR was run by TCRdb on the multiplex PCR reads, yielding one entry per CDR3 protein. The V and J calls were determined by TCRdb, not by the authors. There are hundreds of thousands of distinct CDR3 sequences in the sample; about 14% occur only once, and roughly a tenth lies in the top ten. The data were taken from a study of regulatory T cells in long-lasting Graves disease. The time point was: newly diagnosed GD, antithyroid drugs for less than 3 months. There was RNA extracted from PBMCs, and the TCR library was made from it. Graves' disease diagnosis used American Thyroid Association guidelines. Patients hailed from an endocrinology department in Xi'an, China.

These data were likewise used in another study, on T cells in Graves' hyperthyroidism and ophthalmopathy.

The material sequenced was peripheral blood mononuclear cells (PBMCs), taken at new diagnosis, from a patient treated with antithyroid drugs. The receptor's source is a man aged 25-45 years with Graves disease.

CDR3: CAWNGSPGGPLTGELFF. CDR3 bases: TGTGCCTGGAACGGCAGCCCGGGAGGGCCTTTAACCGGGGAGCTGTTTTTT. The rearrangement links TRBV30 to TRBJ2-2; 8 bases map to TRBD2. Germline trimming cut 4 bases from V and 5 bases from J; bases unmatched to any gene: 15. From germline, CDR1 is GTSNPN and CDR2 SVGIG (reference sequence). The CDR3 runs to 17 residues.